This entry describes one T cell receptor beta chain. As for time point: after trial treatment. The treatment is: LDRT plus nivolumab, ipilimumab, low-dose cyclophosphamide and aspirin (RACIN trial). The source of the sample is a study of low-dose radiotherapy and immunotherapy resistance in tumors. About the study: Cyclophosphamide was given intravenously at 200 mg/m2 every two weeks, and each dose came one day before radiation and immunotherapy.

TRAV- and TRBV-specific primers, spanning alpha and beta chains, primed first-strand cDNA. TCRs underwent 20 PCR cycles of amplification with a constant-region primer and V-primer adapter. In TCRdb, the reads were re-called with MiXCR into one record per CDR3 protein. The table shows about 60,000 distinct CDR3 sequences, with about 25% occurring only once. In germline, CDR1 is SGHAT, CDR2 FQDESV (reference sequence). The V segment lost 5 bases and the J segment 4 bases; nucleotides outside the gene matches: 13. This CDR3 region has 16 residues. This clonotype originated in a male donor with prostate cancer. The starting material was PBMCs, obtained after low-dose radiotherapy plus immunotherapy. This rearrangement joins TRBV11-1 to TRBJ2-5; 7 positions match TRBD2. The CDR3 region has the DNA TGTGCCAGCAGCGGTCAACTAAGGACTAGTGGAGAGACCCAGTACTTC. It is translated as CASSGQLRTSGETQYF.